This TCR beta chain was documented in a study of blood T cells in healthy people across ages. Study conclusions and caveats: Reliance upon unsorted PBMCs precluded definitive naive versus antigen-experienced comparison.

Alongside a J-beta primer mix, a sample-barcoded 5' primer served in a second PCR lasting roughly 7 to 12 cycles. TCRdb re-called the 5' RACE reads through MiXCR, storing one row per CDR3 protein. The data show about 690,000 distinct CDR3 sequences, over 40% seen once. This clonotype was picked up a small number of times. Antigen: not known. Germline-derived CDR1 and CDR2 are MNHNS and SASEGT. The CDR3 runs to 11 residues. Trimming cost V 11 bases and J 4 bases, with 11 bases left between them. The sample was blood. The chain combines TRBV6-1 with TRBJ2-5, with TRBD1 as a possible D gene (6 bases). This TCR derives from an older man in good health. CDR3 nucleotides: TGTGCCGGCCGGACAGCAGAGACCCAGTACTTC. Its translation is CAGRTAETQYF.